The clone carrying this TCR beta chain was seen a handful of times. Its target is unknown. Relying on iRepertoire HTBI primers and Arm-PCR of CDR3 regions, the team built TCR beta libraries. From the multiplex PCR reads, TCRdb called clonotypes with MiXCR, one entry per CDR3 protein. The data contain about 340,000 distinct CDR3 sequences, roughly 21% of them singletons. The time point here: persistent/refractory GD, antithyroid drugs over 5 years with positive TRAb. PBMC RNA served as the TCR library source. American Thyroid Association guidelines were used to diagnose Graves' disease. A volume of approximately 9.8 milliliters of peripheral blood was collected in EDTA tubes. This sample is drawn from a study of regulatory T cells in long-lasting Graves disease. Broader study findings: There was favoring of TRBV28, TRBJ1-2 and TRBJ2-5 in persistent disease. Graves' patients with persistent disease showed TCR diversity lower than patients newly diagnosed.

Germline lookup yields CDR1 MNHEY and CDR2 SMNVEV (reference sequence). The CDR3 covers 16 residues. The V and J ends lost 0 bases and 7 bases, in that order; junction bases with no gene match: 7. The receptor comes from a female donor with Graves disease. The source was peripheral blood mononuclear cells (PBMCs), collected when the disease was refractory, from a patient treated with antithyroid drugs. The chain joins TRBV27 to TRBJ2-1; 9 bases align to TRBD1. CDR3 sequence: CASSLSRGTGRNEQFF. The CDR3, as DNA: TGTGCCAGCAGTTTATCCCGAGGGACAGGGCGGAATGAGCAGTTCTTC.